Following are 20 T cell receptor beta chains from one sample sequenced in a study of blood T cells in healthy people across ages. Then a second PCR, running about 6 to 11 cycles, was carried out with a sample-barcoded 5' primer and a J-beta primer mix. TCRdb re-called the 5' RACE reads with MiXCR, one entry per CDR3 protein. Counted here are over 1,500,000 distinct CDR3 sequences, 35% to 50% occurring once; the ten biggest clones make up under 30%. Source material: blood. These receptors all come from a human donor in good health.

J is TRBJ2-7 and V is TRBV20-1; a possible D gene is TRBD2 (5 bases). CDR1 DFQATT and CDR2 SNEGSKA come from the germline V gene (reference sequence). The CDR3 consists of 15 residues. Trimming cost V 0 bases and J 6 bases, with 18 bases left between them. The CDR3 region is CSARESGKYGVEQYF. CDR3 nucleotides: TGCAGTGCTAGAGAAAGCGGAAAGTATGGGGTCGAGCAGTACTTC.

The chain carries TRBV7-2 and TRBJ2-2; D is possibly TRBD1 or TRBD2 (5 bases each). CDR1 is SGHTA and CDR2 is FQGNSA in the germline V gene. The CDR3 loop spans 16 amino acids. The V end lost 1 base, the J end lost 7 bases, and 16 bases lay between the germline ends. The CDR3 sequence: CASSLGRGPQGGELFF. CDR3 nucleotide sequence: TGTGCCAGCAGCTTAGGACGGGGCCCTCAGGGCGGGGAGCTGTTTTTT. The full variable domain, in which reference TRBV7-2 and TRBJ2-2 provide the parts outside the CDR3, is GAGVSQSPSNKVTEKGKDVELRCDPISGHTALYWYRQSLGQGLEFLIYFQGNSAPDKSGLPSDRFSAERTGGSVSTLTIQRTQQEDSAVYLCASSLGRGPQGGELFFGEGSRLTVL.

This chain joins TRBV7-9 and TRBJ2-5; the match to TRBD2 covers 11 bases. This CDR3 comprises 18 residues. Trimming at V came to 0 bases and at J to 5 bases, leaving 11 bases not matched to a gene. Germline CDR1 reads SEHNR; CDR2 reads FQNEAQ (reference sequence). The DNA for the CDR3 is TGTGCCAGCAGCTTAGCTGGGGGAACTAGCGGGAGCCAGGAGACCCAGTACTTC. Protein: CASSLAGGTSGSQETQYF.

This chain uses TRBV7-8 with TRBJ2-2, with D possibly being TRBD1 or TRBD2 (6 bases each). The CDR3 covers 16 residues. Trimming left V 0 bases short and J 5 bases short, with 13 bases between. Germline lookup yields CDR1 SGHVS and CDR2 FQNEAQ. As DNA, the CDR3 is TGTGCCAGCAGCTTAGCCTGGGGGGCTCGTACCGGGGAGCTGTTTTTT. Protein product: CASSLAWGARTGELFF.

This clonotype was observed a few times. The chain joins TRBV12-3 or TRBV12-4 to TRBJ1-2, with 12 bases aligning to TRBD1. CDR3 length equals 14 residues. Trimming took 6 bases from V and 7 from J; bases not matched to a gene: 6. CDR3 residues: CASSRGQGARGYTF. In nucleotides, the CDR3 is TGTGCCAGCAGCCGGGGACAGGGGGCGCGTGGCTACACCTTC.

Concerning this clonotype: Its ends do not fully match the called genes, so a read error is possible. The chain uses TRBV12-3 or TRBV12-4 and TRBJ2-3, with 7 bases matching TRBD2. CDR3 length: 17 residues. Written as DNA, the CDR3 is TGTGTCAGCAGTCCCCACTTTGGAGCGGGGCGCACAGATACGCAGTATTTT. Translated, it gives CVSSPHFGAGRTDTQYF.

A word on this clonotype: Mismatch with germline at one junction end may stem from a read error. The chain couples TRBV5-1 to TRBJ2-1; 7 positions agree with TRBD1. The CDR3 contains 15 residues. Germline CDR1 reads SGHRS; CDR2 reads YFSETQ. The CDR3: CASSSAQGEYNGQFF. In nucleotides, the CDR3 is TGCGCCAGCAGCTCTGCGCAGGGGGAGTACAATGGGCAGTTCTTC.

The chain recombines TRBV15 with TRBJ1-2; no firm D call. V gave up 0 bases and J gave up 7 bases, with 15 bases separating them. Per germline, CDR1 LNHNV and CDR2 YYDKDF (reference sequence). This CDR3 spans 15 amino acids. CDR3 in amino acids: CATSRDLTSSGGYTF. CDR3 coding DNA: TGTGCCACCAGCAGAGATCTCACATCCTCCGGTGGCTACACCTTC.

This clonotype occurred a few times. The V gene is TRBV4-1, the J gene TRBJ2-7, with 10 nucleotides matching TRBD2. V lost 3 bases to trimming and J lost 3 bases; unmatched junction nucleotides: 8. The CDR3 sequence is 16 residues long. The germline V gene has CDR1 MGHRA and CDR2 YSYEKL. Written as DNA, the CDR3 is TGCGCCAGCAGCCAGAACCCTAGCGGGGGTGGCTACGAGCAGTACTTC. This gives the protein CASSQNPSGGGYEQYF.

There are many counts of this clonotype. The J gene is TRBJ2-7, the V gene TRBV5-1; TRBD1 matches 7 bases. CDR3 size: 13 residues. Losses at the gene ends were 4 bases for V and 0 bases for J; bases not matched to a gene: 1. CDR1 and CDR2 from the germline V gene are SGHRS and YFSETQ. CDR3 bases: TGCGCCAGCAGCCCAGGGGGCTCCTACGAGCAGTACTTC. The encoded protein is CASSPGGSYEQYF.

A few counts support this clonotype. V gene TRBV29-1 combines with J gene TRBJ2-7, with 8 bases lining up with TRBD2. With V trimmed by 3 bases and J by 5 bases, 3 bases remained unmatched. CDR3 size: 12 residues. CDR1 is SQVTM and CDR2 is ANQGSEA in the germline V gene. The CDR3 sequence is CSVEGTSNEQYF. CDR3 sequence (DNA): TGCAGCGTTGAGGGGACTAGTAACGAGCAGTACTTC.

The chain joins TRBV3-1 to TRBJ2-7; D is ambiguous. CDR1 is LGHDT and CDR2 is YNNKEL in the germline V gene (reference sequence). The CDR3 is 15 amino acids. V was clipped by 9 bases and J by 5 bases, with 23 bases between them. For the CDR3, the DNA is TGTGCCAGTAGTGGCCCAGGCCAGGTGGCCCACGAGCAGTACTTC. Translating it yields CASSGPGQVAHEQYF.

Written as DNA, the CDR3 is TGTGCCAGCAGCCCTTGGGGGGGCTATGGCTACACCTTC. It translates to CASSPWGGYGYTF. The chain couples TRBV7-3 to TRBJ1-2, with D possibly TRBD1 on 5 matching bases. Germline V CDR1 and CDR2: SGHTA, FQGTGA. The length of the CDR3 is 13 residues. V dropped 5 bases and J dropped 4 bases, with 11 bases sitting between them. Full variable domain (missing parts from reference TRBV7-3 and TRBJ1-2): GAGVSQTPSNKVTEKGKYVELRCDPISGHTALYWYRQSLGQGPEFLIYFQGTGAADDSGLPNDRFFAVRPEGSVSTLKIQRTERGDSAVYLCASSPWGGYGYTFGSGTRLTVV.

This clonotype has only a few counts. The chain carries TRBV9 and TRBJ2-5, with D possibly TRBD1 on 5 matching bases. The V end lost 3 bases, the J end lost 1 base, and 10 bases lay between the germline ends. The CDR3 contains 14 residues. Germline CDR1 SGDLS, CDR2 YYNGEE. CDR3 sequence reads: CASSGGHVQETQYF. DNA for the CDR3: TGTGCCAGCAGCGGCGGACACGTCCAAGAGACCCAGTACTTC.

The J gene is TRBJ1-2, the V gene TRBV6-2 or TRBV6-3, with TRBD1 as a possible D gene (5 bases). V lost 8 bases, J lost 9 bases, and 19 bases lay in between. There are 13 residues in the CDR3. Looked up from germline, CDR1 is MNHEY and CDR2 is SVGEGT. The CDR3 region is CASQRDGGYSYTF. The CDR3 DNA sequence: TGTGCCAGCCAAAGGGACGGGGGATATAGCTACACCTTC.

This chain joins TRBV7-2 and TRBJ1-5; D is possibly TRBD1 (6 bases). There are 15 residues in the CDR3. V was cut by 3 bases and J by 1 base, with 10 bases left in between. Germline CDR1 reads SGHTA; CDR2 reads FQGNSA. CDR3 sequence: CASSFDGQSNQPQHF. The CDR3 nucleotides are TGTGCCAGCAGCTTCGACGGACAGAGCAATCAGCCCCAGCATTTT.

This clonotype was counted only a few times. The CDR3 protein is CSARDDKRWETQYF. The CDR3 coding sequence is TGCAGTGCTAGAGATGATAAGCGGTGGGAGACCCAGTACTTC. This chain connects TRBV20-1 to TRBJ2-5; tentatively, D is TRBD2 (5 bases). V lost 0 bases to trimming and J lost 5 bases, with 13 bases between them. This CDR3 has 14 amino acids. Looked up from germline, CDR1 is DFQATT and CDR2 is SNEGSKA (reference sequence).

This clonotype has more than one count but fewer than ten. The CDR3 spells CASSPMEGSSYEQYF. In nucleotides, the CDR3 is TGTGCCAGCAGCCCTATGGAGGGGTCCTCCTACGAGCAGTACTTC. The V call is TRBV13, the J call TRBJ2-7, with TRBD2 as a possible D gene (6 bases). Germline lookup yields CDR1 PRHDT and CDR2 FYEKMQ (reference sequence). The CDR3 length is 15 residues. V gave up 5 bases and J gave up 0 bases, with 14 bases separating them. Based on the CDR3 plus reference TRBV13 and TRBJ2-7, the full variable domain is AAGVIQSPRHLIKEKRETATLKCYPIPRHDTVYWYQQGPGQDPQFLISFYEKMQSDKGSIPDRFSAQQFSDYHSELNMSSLELGDSALYFCASSPMEGSSYEQYFGPGTRLTVT.

This clonotype is a singleton in its sample. The chain recombines TRBV2 with TRBJ1-2; D gene uncertain. The CDR3 consists of 17 residues. Germline V CDR1 and CDR2: SNHLY, FYNNEI. The germline V and J ends were trimmed by 4 bases and 0 bases, with 18 bases remaining between them. CDR3 amino acids: CASSVSGRIRANYGYTF. The CDR3 DNA reads TGTGCCAGCAGTGTTTCGGGCAGAATTAGAGCTAACTATGGCTACACCTTC.

For this clonotype: A much larger clone differs from this one at a single base, so this may be a read error. The rearrangement joins TRBV25-1 to TRBJ2-7; TRBD2 aligns across 10 bases. J was trimmed by 7 bases and V by 4 bases; bases with no gene match: 16. The CDR3 runs 17 residues. The germline V gene encodes CDR1 MGHDK and CDR2 SYGVNS. CDR3 DNA: TGTGCCAGCAGTGGAGCGACTAGCGGGTGGACCTACAATGAGCAGTACTTC. Translation: CASSGATSGWTYNEQYF.